These 8 T cell receptor beta chains were sequenced from one sample in a study of identical twins. A single record per CDR3 protein comes from TCRdb applying MiXCR to the 5' RACE reads. Among 450,000 or so distinct CDR3 sequences listed, approximately 14% were seen once. In addition, the sample was reused for a study of yellow fever vaccine responses in identical twins.

Sample: CD4+ T cells sorted from blood. The receptors were sampled from a woman under 30 in good health.

The gene calls are TRBV30 and TRBJ2-3; no definite D call. Germline loops: CDR1 GTSNPN, CDR2 SVGIG (reference sequence). V lost 2 bases, J lost 0 bases, and 3 bases lay in between. This CDR3 is 12 amino acids long. CDR3 amino acids: CAWSPSTDTQYF. DNA of the CDR3: TGTGCCTGGAGTCCTAGCACAGATACGCAGTATTTT.

This clonotype was seen only a few times. This chain joins TRBV20-1 and TRBJ2-3; 12 nucleotides match TRBD2. There are 16 residues in the CDR3. Germline lookup yields CDR1 DFQATT and CDR2 SNEGSKA (reference sequence). Trimming cost V 5 bases and J 5 bases; bases outside gene matches: 11. CDR3 sequence: CSASGRASGGGDTQYF. In DNA, the CDR3 is TGCAGTGCTTCCGGGAGGGCTAGCGGGGGGGGAGATACGCAGTATTTT.

This chain links TRBV6-1 with TRBJ1-1; D perhaps matches TRBD1 (6 bases). Germline lookup yields CDR1 MNHNS and CDR2 SASEGT. The CDR3 spans 14 residues. Trimming shortened V by 5 bases and J by 4 bases, and 14 bases separated the two germline ends. In nucleotides, the CDR3 is TGTGCCAGCAGTAAACAGGGTCCCGGCACTGAAGCTTTCTTT. This codes for CASSKQGPGTEAFF.

V and J are TRBV5-4 and TRBJ2-5, with D possibly TRBD2 on 5 matching bases. Germline-derived CDR1 and CDR2 are SGHNT and YYREEE (reference sequence). The CDR3 spans 14 residues. Trimming left V 3 bases short and J 0 bases short, with 9 bases between. The CDR3 loop reads CASSSPTNQETQYF. The CDR3 DNA sequence: TGTGCCAGCAGCTCCCCGACTAACCAAGAGACCCAGTACTTC. Together with reference TRBV5-4 and TRBJ2-5, the CDR3 gives the full variable domain: ETGVTQSPTHLIKTRGQQVTLRCSSQSGHNTVSWYQQALGQGPQFIFQYYREEENGRGNFPPRFSGLQFPNYSSELNVNALELDDSALYLCASSSPTNQETQYFGPGTRLLVL.

This clonotype was counted a few times. The CDR3 nucleotides read TGTGCCAGCAGCCAAGAGGTGGCAGGCACTGAAGCTTTCTTT. Translation: CASSQEVAGTEAFF. The gene calls are TRBV3-1 and TRBJ1-1, with D unresolved. CDR1 is LGHDT, CDR2 YNNKEL, per germline (reference sequence). V lost 0 bases and J 4 bases, leaving 9 bases between the germline ends. This CDR3 has 14 residues.

V and J are TRBV20-1 and TRBJ2-2; D is tentatively TRBD1 or TRBD2 (5 bases each). This CDR3 is built from 12 residues. Trimming stripped 7 bases from V and 6 bases from J, with 12 bases between. Germline lookup yields CDR1 DFQATT and CDR2 SNEGSKA (reference sequence). This chain's CDR3 is CSVGRGPGELFF. CDR3 in DNA: TGCAGTGTTGGACGGGGCCCCGGGGAGCTGTTTTTT.

The table lists this clonotype with a few counts. The J gene is TRBJ2-5, the V gene TRBV29-1; TRBD2 is a possible D gene (5 bases). This CDR3 is built from 12 residues. In germline, CDR1 is SQVTM, CDR2 ANQGSEA. The V and J ends lost 1 base and 5 bases respectively, with 8 bases between them. CDR3 region: CSVEGTAETQYF. DNA for the CDR3: TGCAGCGTTGAAGGGACTGCGGAGACCCAGTACTTC.

This clonotype was seen a few times. This chain joins TRBV28 and TRBJ1-5; possibly TRBD1 for D (6 bases). Trimming took off 5 bases at V and 0 bases at J, with 11 bases between the two ends. The germline CDR1 and CDR2 sequences are MDHEN and SYDVKM. The CDR3 has 15 residues. CDR3 nucleotides: TGTGCCAGCAGTATCAGGACAGTTAGCAATCAGCCCCAGCATTTT. Translation: CASSIRTVSNQPQHF.